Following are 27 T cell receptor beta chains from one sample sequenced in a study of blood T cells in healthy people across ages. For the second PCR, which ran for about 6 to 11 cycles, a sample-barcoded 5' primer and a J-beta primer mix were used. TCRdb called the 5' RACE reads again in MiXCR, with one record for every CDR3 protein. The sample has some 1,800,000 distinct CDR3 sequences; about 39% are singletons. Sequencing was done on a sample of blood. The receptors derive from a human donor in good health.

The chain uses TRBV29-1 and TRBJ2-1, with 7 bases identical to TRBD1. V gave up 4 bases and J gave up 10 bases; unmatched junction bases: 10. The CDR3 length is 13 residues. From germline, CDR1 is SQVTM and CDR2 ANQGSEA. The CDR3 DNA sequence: TGCAGCGTTGTGACAGGGTCTTCCTACGAGCAGTTCTTC. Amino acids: CSVVTGSSYEQFF.

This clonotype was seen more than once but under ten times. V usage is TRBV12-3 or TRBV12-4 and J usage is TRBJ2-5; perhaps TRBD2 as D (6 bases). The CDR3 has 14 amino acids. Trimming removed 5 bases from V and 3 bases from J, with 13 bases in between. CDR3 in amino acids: CASSPLTSKETQYF. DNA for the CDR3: TGTGCCAGCAGTCCCTTGACTAGTAAAGAGACCCAGTACTTC.

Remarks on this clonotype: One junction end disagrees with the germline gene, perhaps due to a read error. This CDR3 is CASNLDVEQYF. The CDR3 DNA reads as TGCGCCAGCAACTTGGACGTCGAGCAGTACTTC. The chain links TRBV5-1 to TRBJ2-7; the D is unclear. The CDR3 is made up of 11 amino acids. CDR1 SGHRS and CDR2 YFSETQ come from the germline V gene.

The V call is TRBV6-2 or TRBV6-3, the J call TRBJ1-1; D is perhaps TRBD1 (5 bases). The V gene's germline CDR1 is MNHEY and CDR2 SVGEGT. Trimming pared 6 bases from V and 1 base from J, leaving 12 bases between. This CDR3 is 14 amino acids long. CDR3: CASRQDIQNTEAFF. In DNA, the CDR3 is TGTGCCAGCAGGCAGGACATTCAGAACACTGAAGCTTTCTTT.

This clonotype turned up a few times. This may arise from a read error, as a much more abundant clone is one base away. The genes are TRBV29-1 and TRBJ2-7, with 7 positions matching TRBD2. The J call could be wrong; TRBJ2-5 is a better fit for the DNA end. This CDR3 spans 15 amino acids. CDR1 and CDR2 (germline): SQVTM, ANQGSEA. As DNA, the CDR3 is TGCAGCGTTGAAGGGACTGGCGGGGGTCTTGAGACCCAGTACTTC. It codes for CSVEGTGGGLETQYF.

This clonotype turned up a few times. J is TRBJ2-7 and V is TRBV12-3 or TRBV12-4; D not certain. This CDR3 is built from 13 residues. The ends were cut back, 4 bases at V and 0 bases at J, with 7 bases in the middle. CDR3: CASSWVSSYEQYF. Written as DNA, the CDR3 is TGTGCCAGCAGTTGGGTCTCCTCCTACGAGCAGTACTTC.

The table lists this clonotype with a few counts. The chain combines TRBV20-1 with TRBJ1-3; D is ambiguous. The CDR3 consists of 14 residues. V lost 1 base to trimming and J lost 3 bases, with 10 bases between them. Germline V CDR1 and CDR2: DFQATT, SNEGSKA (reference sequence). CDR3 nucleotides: TGCAGTGCTAGAGGAGGGTGGAGTGGAAACACCATATATTTT. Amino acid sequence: CSARGGWSGNTIYF.

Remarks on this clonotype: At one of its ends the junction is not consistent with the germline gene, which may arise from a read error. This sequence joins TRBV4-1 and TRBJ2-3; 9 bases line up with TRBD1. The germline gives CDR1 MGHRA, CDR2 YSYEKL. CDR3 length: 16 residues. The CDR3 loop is CTSSSGQGFGADTQYF. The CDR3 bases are TGCACCAGCAGCTCCGGACAGGGGTTTGGCGCAGATACGCAGTATTTT.

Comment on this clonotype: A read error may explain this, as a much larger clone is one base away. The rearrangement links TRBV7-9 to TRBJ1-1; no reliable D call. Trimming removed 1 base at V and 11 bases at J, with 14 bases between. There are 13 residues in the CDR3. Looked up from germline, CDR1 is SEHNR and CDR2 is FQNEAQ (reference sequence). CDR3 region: CASSLVASSDAFF. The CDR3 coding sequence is TGTGCCAGCAGCTTAGTGGCTTCCAGCGACGCTTTCTTT.

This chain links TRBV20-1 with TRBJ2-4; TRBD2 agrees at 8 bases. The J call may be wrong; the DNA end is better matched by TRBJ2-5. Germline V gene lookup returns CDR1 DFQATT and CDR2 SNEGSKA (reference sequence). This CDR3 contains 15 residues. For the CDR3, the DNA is TGCAGTGCCCCCCCAAGCGGGGGTCTGGGGGAGACCCAGTACTTC. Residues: CSAPPSGGLGETQYF.

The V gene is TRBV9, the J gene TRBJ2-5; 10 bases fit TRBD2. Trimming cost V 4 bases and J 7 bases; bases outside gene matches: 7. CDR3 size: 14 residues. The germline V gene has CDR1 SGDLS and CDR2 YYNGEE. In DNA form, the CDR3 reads TGTGCCAGCAGCCCCGGACTAGCGGTGGGGACCCAGTACTTC. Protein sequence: CASSPGLAVGTQYF.

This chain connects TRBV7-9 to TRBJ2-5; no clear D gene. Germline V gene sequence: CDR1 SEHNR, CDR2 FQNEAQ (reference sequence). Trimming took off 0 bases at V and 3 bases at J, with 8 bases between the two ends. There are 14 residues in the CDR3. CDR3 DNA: TGTGCCAGCAGCTTAGCGATAGGAGAAGAGACCCAGTACTTC. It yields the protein CASSLAIGEETQYF.

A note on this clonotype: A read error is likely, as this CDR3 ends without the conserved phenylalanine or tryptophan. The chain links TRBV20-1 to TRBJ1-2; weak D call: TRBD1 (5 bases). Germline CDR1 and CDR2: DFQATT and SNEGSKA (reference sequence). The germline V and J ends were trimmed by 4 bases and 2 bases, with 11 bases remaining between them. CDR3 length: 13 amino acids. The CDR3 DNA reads TGCAGTGCTATCGGGGACGGGAACTATGGCTACACCTGC. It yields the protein CSAIGDGNYGYTC.

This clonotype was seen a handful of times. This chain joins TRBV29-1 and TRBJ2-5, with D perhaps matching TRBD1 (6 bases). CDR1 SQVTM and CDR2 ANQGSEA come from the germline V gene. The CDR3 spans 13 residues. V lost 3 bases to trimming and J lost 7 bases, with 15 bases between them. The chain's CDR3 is CSVDTGSKVTQYF. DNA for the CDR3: TGCAGCGTTGATACAGGGTCTAAGGTGACCCAGTACTTC.

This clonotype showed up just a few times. The CDR3: CASTLGDRGYSYNEQFF. DNA for the CDR3: TGTGCCAGCACCCTTGGGGACAGGGGATATTCATACAATGAGCAGTTCTTC. The chain employs TRBV9 and TRBJ2-1, with TRBD1 identical over 10 bases. Germline-derived CDR1 and CDR2 are SGDLS and YYNGEE. V shed 6 bases and J 4 bases; nucleotides not matched to a gene: 13. The CDR3 runs to 17 residues.

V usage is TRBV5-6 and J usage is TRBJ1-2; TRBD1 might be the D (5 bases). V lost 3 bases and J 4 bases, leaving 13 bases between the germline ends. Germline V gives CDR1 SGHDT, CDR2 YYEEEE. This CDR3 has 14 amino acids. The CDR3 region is CASSSLGPIYGYTF. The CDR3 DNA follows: TGTGCCAGCAGCTCCCTGGGGCCAATCTATGGCTACACCTTC. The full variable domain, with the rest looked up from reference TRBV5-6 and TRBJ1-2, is DAGVTQSPTHLIKTRGQQVTLRCSPKSGHDTVSWYQQALGQGPQFIFQYYEEEERQRGNFPDRFSGHQFPNYSSELNVNALLLGDSALYLCASSSLGPIYGYTFGSGTRLTVV.

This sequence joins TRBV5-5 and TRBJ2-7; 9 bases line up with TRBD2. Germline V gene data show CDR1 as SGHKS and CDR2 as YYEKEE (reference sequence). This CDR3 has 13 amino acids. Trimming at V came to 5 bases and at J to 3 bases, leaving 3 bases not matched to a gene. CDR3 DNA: TGTGCCAGCAGGGCTAGCGGGATCTACGAGCAGTACTTC. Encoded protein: CASRASGIYEQYF. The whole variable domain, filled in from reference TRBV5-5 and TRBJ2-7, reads DAGVTQSPTHLIKTRGQQVTLRCSPISGHKSVSWYQQVLGQGPQFIFQYYEKEERGRGNFPDRFSARQFPNYSSELNVNALLLGDSALYLCASRASGIYEQYFGPGTRLTVT.

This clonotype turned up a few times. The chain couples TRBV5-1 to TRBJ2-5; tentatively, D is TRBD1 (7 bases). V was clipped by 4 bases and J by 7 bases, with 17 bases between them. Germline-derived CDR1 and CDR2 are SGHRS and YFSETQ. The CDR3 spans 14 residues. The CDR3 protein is CASSNGGGARTQYF. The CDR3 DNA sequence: TGCGCCAGCAGCAATGGAGGGGGCGCAAGGACCCAGTACTTC.

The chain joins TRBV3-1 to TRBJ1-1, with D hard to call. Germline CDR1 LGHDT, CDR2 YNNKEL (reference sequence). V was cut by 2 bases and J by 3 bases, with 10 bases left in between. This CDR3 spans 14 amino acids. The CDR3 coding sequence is TGTGCCAGCAGCCAACTTCACAGCTACACTGAAGCTTTCTTT. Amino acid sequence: CASSQLHSYTEAFF.

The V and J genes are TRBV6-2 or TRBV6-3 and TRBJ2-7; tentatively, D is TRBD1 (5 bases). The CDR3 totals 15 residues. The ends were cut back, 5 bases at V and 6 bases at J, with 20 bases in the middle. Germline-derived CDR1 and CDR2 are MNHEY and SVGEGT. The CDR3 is CASSPTGPAYVEQYF. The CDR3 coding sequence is TGTGCCAGCAGTCCTACAGGTCCAGCCTACGTCGAGCAGTACTTC.

CDR3 sequence reads: CAISDDRAYEQYF. CDR3 bases: TGTGCCATCAGTGATGACAGGGCCTACGAGCAGTACTTC. The chain uses TRBV10-3 and TRBJ2-7; 7 bases are a match to TRBD1. The CDR3 is made up of 13 amino acids. Germline CDR1 reads ENHRY; CDR2 reads SYGVKD. With V trimmed by 3 bases and J by 2 bases, 1 base remained unmatched.

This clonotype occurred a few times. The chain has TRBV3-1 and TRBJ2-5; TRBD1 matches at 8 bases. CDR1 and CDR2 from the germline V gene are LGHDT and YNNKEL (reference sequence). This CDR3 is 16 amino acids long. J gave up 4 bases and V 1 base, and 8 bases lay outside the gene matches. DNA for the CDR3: TGTGCCAGCAGCCAAGCGCGGACAGGGATGAGAGAGACCCAGTACTTC. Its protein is CASSQARTGMRETQYF.

DNA of the CDR3: TGCAGTGCTAGAGACAGGGTAATGAGTGGAGAGACCCAGTACTTC. Amino acid sequence: CSARDRVMSGETQYF. J is TRBJ2-5 and V is TRBV20-1; D possibly corresponds to TRBD1 (5 bases). Per the germline V gene, CDR1 is DFQATT and CDR2 is SNEGSKA (reference sequence). This CDR3 contains 15 residues. V shed 0 bases and J shed 4 bases, with 15 bases lying between them.

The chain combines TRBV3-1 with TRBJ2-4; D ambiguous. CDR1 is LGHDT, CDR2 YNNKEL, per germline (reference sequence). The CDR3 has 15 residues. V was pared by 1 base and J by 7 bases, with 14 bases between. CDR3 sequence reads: CASSQGGILLNIQYF. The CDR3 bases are TGTGCCAGCAGCCAAGGGGGAATTCTATTGAACATTCAGTACTTC.

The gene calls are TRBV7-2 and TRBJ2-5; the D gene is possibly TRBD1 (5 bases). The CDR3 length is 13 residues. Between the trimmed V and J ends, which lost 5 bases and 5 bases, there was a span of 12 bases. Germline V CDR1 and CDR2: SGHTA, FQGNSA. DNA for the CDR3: TGTGCCAGCAGCCCAATTAAGGGGGAGACCCAGTACTTC. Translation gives CASSPIKGETQYF.

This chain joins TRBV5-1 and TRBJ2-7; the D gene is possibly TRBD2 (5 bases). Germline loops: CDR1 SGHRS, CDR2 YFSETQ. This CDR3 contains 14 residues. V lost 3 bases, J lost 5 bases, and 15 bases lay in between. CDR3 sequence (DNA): TGCGCCAGCAGCTGGGCTAGCCAGGCGAACGAGCAGTACTTC. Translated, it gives CASSWASQANEQYF.

The CDR3 DNA sequence: TGCAGTGCTCACCATCCCCAGACGGCCGTCACTGAAGCTTTCTTT. This translates into CSAHHPQTAVTEAFF. The chain has TRBV20-1 and TRBJ1-1, with D hard to call. The germline CDR1 and CDR2 sequences are DFQATT and SNEGSKA (reference sequence). This CDR3 contains 15 residues. V lost 5 bases and J 4 bases, leaving 20 bases between the germline ends.